This is a list of T cell receptor beta chains from one sample in a study of persistence of HIV-infected CD4 T cells. No antigens are known for them. TCRdb's table, derived via immunoSEQ multiplex PCR, lists solely in-frame clones and lacks some. The sample lists some 50,000 clones; about nine tenths were seen once. Sequences were derived from CD4+ T cells sorted from PBMCs after 18-hour stimulation, sampled from a patient who received antiretroviral therapy. The source of these receptors is an adult woman with HIV who was CMV-seropositive. Both conserved end residues are part of each CDR3. Fields, in order: V gene, J gene, D gene, clone size, CDR3 DNA, CDR3 protein. D genes are given only for firm matches. The size of a clone is reported for some rows only, either as once, few or many, or as a class for expanded clones.

TRBV12-3/TRBV12-4	TRBJ1-1	.	.	TGTGGTACAGGGCGTTCCACTGAAGCTTTCTTT	CGTGRSTEAFF
TRBV7-8	TRBJ2-7	.	.	TGTGCCAGCAGCTTAGGGAAGGCCTACGAGCAGTACTTC	CASSLGKAYEQYF
TRBV18	TRBJ1-2	.	.	TGTGCCAGCTCACAAGGGGGTTTGGCCTACCAGGGGAGGAGTGGCTACACCTTC	CASSQGGLAYQGRSGYTF
TRBV28	TRBJ1-5	.	once	TGTGCCAGCAGTCGGACAGCTAGCAATCAGCCCCAGCATTTT	CASSRTASNQPQHF
TRBV7-6	TRBJ2-7	TRBD1	.	TGTGCCAGCAGCTCCACCTCGGGACAGGGGTACGAGCAGTACTTC	CASSSTSGQGYEQYF
TRBV18	TRBJ2-7	.	once	TGTGCCAGCTCACCATCCCAGGCCATCTCCTACGAGCAGTACTTC	CASSPSQAISYEQYF
TRBV27	TRBJ1-1	.	.	TGTGCCAGCAGTACCCCAGCAGGTAACACTGAAGCTTTCTTT	CASSTPAGNTEAFF
TRBV25-1	TRBJ1-1	.	.	TGTGCCAGCACAATCTGGGGGGGCACTGAAGCTTTCTTT	CASTIWGGTEAFF
TRBV10-1	TRBJ1-1	.	.	TGCGCCAGCAGCACAGGGTTGGACACTGAAGCTTTCTTT	CASSTGLDTEAFF
TRBV19	TRBJ2-7	.	.	TGTGCCAGTAGTAAGGGCGCGGGACCGGACTACGAGCAGTACTTC	CASSKGAGPDYEQYF
TRBV10-3	TRBJ1-1	TRBD1	.	TGTGCCATCAGTGAGTCGAGGACAGGGGACACTGAAGCTTTCTTT	CAISESRTGDTEAFF
TRBV2	TRBJ2-5	.	.	TGTGCCAGCGACTGGGGGACGTGGCAAGAGACCCAGTACTTC	CASDWGTWQETQYF
TRBV3-1/TRBV3-2	TRBJ2-7	.	few	TGTGCCACTACGCAGGGCTACGAGCAGTACTTC	CATTQGYEQYF
TRBV20-1	TRBJ2-1	TRBD2	.	TGCAGTGCTAGTCCCCTCGGGAGGGCGTTCTTC	CSASPLGRAFF
TRBV4-2	TRBJ1-1	.	.	TGTGCCAGCAGCCAAGGAGTCGGCACTGAAGCTTTCTTT	CASSQGVGTEAFF
TRBV6-5	TRBJ1-2	.	.	TGTGCCAGCAGTAGGACAGAGGCAGCGGGCTACACCTTC	CASSRTEAAGYTF
TRBV29-1	TRBJ1-2	.	.	TGCAGCGTTGAGAGCCCGGGGCAACTGGCTGATGGCTACACCTTC	CSVESPGQLADGYTF
TRBV12-3/TRBV12-4	TRBJ2-7	.	.	TGTGCCAGCAGCGAAACTAACGAGCAGTACTTC	CASSETNEQYF
TRBV5-5	TRBJ1-2	TRBD1	.	TGTGCCAGCAGCTTGCTGGCAGGGGGCAGGAATGGCTACACCTTC	CASSLLAGGRNGYTF
TRBV5-1	TRBJ2-7	.	.	TGCGCCAGCAGCTTGGAGGCGCGGAGGAACGAGCAGTACTTC	CASSLEARRNEQYF
TRBV24-1	TRBJ2-5	.	.	TGTGCCACCAGTTCATTCGGAGGAGAAGAGACCCAGTACTTC	CATSSFGGEETQYF
TRBV7-3	TRBJ2-2	TRBD1	.	TGTGCCAGCAGCCCCGCAACAGGGGAAACCGGGGAGCTGTTTTTT	CASSPATGETGELFF
TRBV19	TRBJ2-7	TRBD1	.	TGTGCCACCCGAGACAGGGACAGAGAGCAGTACTTC	CATRDRDREQYF
TRBV2	TRBJ2-7	TRBD1	.	TGTGCCAGCAGGCCGGGACAGGGGATAGACGAGCAGTACTTC	CASRPGQGIDEQYF
TRBV18	TRBJ1-1	TRBD1	.	TGTGCCAGCTCACCAGGGACAGGGGTTGGGAGCACTGAAGCTTTCTTT	CASSPGTGVGSTEAFF
TRBV5-4	TRBJ2-3	.	.	TGTGCCAGCGTCTCTAGCACAGATACGCAGTATTTT	CASVSSTDTQYF
TRBV28	TRBJ1-2	.	.	TGTGCCAGCAGTTTTCGTGGCAGTGCTAACTATGGCTACACCTTC	CASSFRGSANYGYTF
TRBV25-1	TRBJ1-2	.	.	TGTGCCAGCAGTGAATCAGGAGAGCTCAGGGGCTACACCTTC	CASSESGELRGYTF
TRBV10-3	TRBJ2-7	.	.	TGTGCCATCAGTGATTTCGGGGGCAGCTCCTACGAGCAGTACTTC	CAISDFGGSSYEQYF
TRBV14	TRBJ2-1	.	.	TGTGCCAGCAGCCCTGGGGGTAAGGGTAACAATGAGCAGTTCTTC	CASSPGGKGNNEQFF
TRBV27	TRBJ1-1	TRBD1	once	TGTGCCAGCAGAGGGACAGGGCGAAGGACTGAAGCTTTCTTT	CASRGTGRRTEAFF
TRBV28	TRBJ1-3	.	.	TGTGCCAGCAGTTCCAGTTATGGTGCCTCTGGAAACACCATATATTTT	CASSSSYGASGNTIYF
TRBV9	TRBJ1-1	TRBD1	.	TGTGCCAGCAGCGGTACAGGGGCCCTCCACACTGAAGCTTTCTTT	CASSGTGALHTEAFF
TRBV28	TRBJ1-6	.	.	TGTGCCAGCAGTGAATCCCAGGGAATCAATTCACCCCTCCACTTT	CASSESQGINSPLHF
TRBV25-1	TRBJ2-7	.	.	TGTGCCAGCAGTGAAAGTTTTAACGAGCAGTACTTC	CASSESFNEQYF
TRBV27	TRBJ2-7	TRBD1	.	TGTGCCAGCAGTATTCCGGGACAGCCCTACGAGCAGTACTTC	CASSIPGQPYEQYF
TRBV15	TRBJ2-7	.	.	TGTGCCACCAGCAGAAGCCTCCGGGACTCTCCCTACGAGCAGTACTTC	CATSRSLRDSPYEQYF
TRBV24-1	TRBJ1-2	.	.	TGTGCCACCAGTGATCCCGGAAAGGGGGGTAACTATGGCTACACCTTC	CATSDPGKGGNYGYTF
TRBV24-1	TRBJ1-1	.	.	TGTGCCACCAGTGCGCCAGGGAGGAATGGAGCTTTCTTT	CATSAPGRNGAFF
TRBV11-2	TRBJ2-5	TRBD2	.	TGTGCCAGCAGCTTTGGCGGGAGGCGGGAGACCCAGTACTTC	CASSFGGRRETQYF
TRBV7-2	TRBJ2-1	.	once	TGTGCCAGCAGCTTAGGAGCCACCTCCGGTTATTTTGGGGAGCAGTTCTTC	CASSLGATSGYFGEQFF
TRBV2	TRBJ1-5	.	few	TGTGCCAGCACAGTCGCGGACGGTCAGCCCCAGCATTTT	CASTVADGQPQHF
TRBV3-1/TRBV3-2	TRBJ1-2	.	.	TGTGCCAGCAGCCAGAGGGGGTCAGAAAGATTTTCCTATGGCTACACCTTC	CASSQRGSERFSYGYTF
TRBV11-3	TRBJ1-3	.	.	TGTGCCAGCAGCCAGAAGGGTGGTACTGGAAACACCATATATTTT	CASSQKGGTGNTIYF
TRBV30	TRBJ2-5	TRBD2	.	TGTGCCTGGGGACTAGCGCAAGAGACCCAGTACTTC	CAWGLAQETQYF
TRBV21-1	TRBJ2-7	.	.	TGTGCCAGCGCTAGGGTCTTTTTCTCCTACGAGCAGTACTTC	CASARVFFSYEQYF
TRBV7-2	TRBJ2-7	.	.	TGTGCCAGCAGCTTAGCGGGGGACCCCTACGAGCAGTACTTC	CASSLAGDPYEQYF
TRBV27	TRBJ1-4	.	.	TGTGCCAGCAGTTCAACGGGATTTGGAGAAAAACTGTTTTTT	CASSSTGFGEKLFF